This entry is about one T cell receptor beta chain. The antigen it recognizes is unknown. Nothing much larger sits one base from this clone, and base qualities are not available. This sample stems from a study of CD8 T cells in Susac syndrome (dated by TCRdb to the late 2010s). Looking at the study overall: The study used repertoire sequencing to test whether antigen drove CD8+ T cell activation and differentiation in Susac syndrome.

Peripheral blood CD8+ and CD4+ T cells from healthy donors, Susac syndrome patients and multiple sclerosis patients were profiled using high-throughput TCR beta sequencing. Multiple sclerosis controls were treatment-naive patients with stable or active relapsing-remitting disease fulfilling revised McDonald criteria. Bulk CD8+ and CD4+ T cells were purified by magnetic negative isolation, whereas CD8+ TEMRA cells were enriched by FACS. Blood was collected in EDTA tubes and processed within 24 hours, with PBMCs isolated through density gradient centrifugation. PBMCs intended for TCR sequencing were frozen in liquid nitrogen and were later thawed in a 37 degrees C water bath. A purity of at least 90% was achieved for sorted or isolated CD4+, CD8+ and CD8+ TEMRA cells. RNA was extracted using the RNeasy kit, and roughly 0.45 to 1 microgram was reverse transcribed with random hexamers. The immunoSEQ multiplex PCR assay, covering 54 Vbeta and 13 Jbeta segments, was used to amplify TCR beta CDR3 regions. To correct PCR amplification bias, a synthetic template baseline was used for both primer optimization and computational correction. Per the source publication's procedure: Reads were assigned to V, D and J genes according to IMGT and analyzed in immunoSEQ Analyzer, with only productive sequences retained. Clonality was calculated as one minus the Shannon entropy normalized by log2 of the number of productive unique sequences. For each patient and control, public and private clones were evaluated among the 100 most prevalent clones. Clones were defined as Susac-specific if absent from the healthy and MS cohorts, from around 1,100 published viral clones and from other ImmuneACCESS disease sequences. The public reads were quality trimmed at Q25 with fastp and then assembled into clones with MiXCR by TCRdb, keeping productive beta chains. Entries that share a CDR3 protein sequence are merged under the most common genes and DNA. These V and J calls are TCRdb output, not the study's own analysis. The sample records about 71,000 distinct CDR3 sequences, over 90% of which are singletons. 0.11% of the sample belongs to the ten largest clones.

From a lookup of the germline V gene, CDR1 and CDR2 are SGHTA and FQGTGA. V sheds 2 bases and J sheds 5 bases, leaving 12 bases between their ends. From the cysteine through the phenylalanine, the CDR3 covers 15 amino acids. Only the CDR3 part of the read is kept: 45 bases, read in frame from the first base. Results and caveats for the whole study, not just this receptor: The number of individuals in the TCR sequencing and HLA analysis was recognized as being relatively small.

Recombination connected TRBV7-3 to TRBJ2-2; the D gene assignment is ambiguous. This sequence was found in a human donor with multiple sclerosis. Material for sequencing was CD4+ T cells from PBMCs. The encoded CDR3 is CASSLVPLGTGELFF. The bases read TGTGCCAGCAGCTTAGTCCCACTTGGAACCGGGGAGCTGTTTTTT.